This is a list of T cell receptor beta chains from one sample in a study of beta chain features in type 1 diabetes. Here immunoSEQ multiplex PCR was the method, and the copy in TCRdb shows in-frame clones only, minus some. The table has 300,000 to 400,000 clones, over 7% seen once. The sequenced sample consisted of central memory CD4+ T cells from blood. These receptor sequences come from a man aged 25-45 years with type 1 diabetes. Each CDR3 is given with its conserved first and last residue. D genes are given only for firm matches. Clone size is given for some rows only: seen once, a few or many times, or a class if the clone is expanded.

D	V	size	J	DNA	CDR3
NA	TRBV7-7	few	TRBJ2-1	TGTGCTAGCAGCTCCACGAGGGCGACCTACAATGAGCAGTTCTTC	CASSSTRATYNEQFF
NA	TRBV18	NA	TRBJ2-5	TGTGCCAGCTCACCATTGGACGGTCCGGGGCAGTACTTC	CASSPLDGPGQYF
NA	TRBV6-1	NA	TRBJ2-7	TGTGCCAGCAGTGAGAGAGGACGGATCAAGGGACACTACGAGCAGTACTTC	CASSERGRIKGHYEQYF
NA	TRBV7-9	few	TRBJ2-6	TGTGCCAGCAGCTTAGAACGAGGTTCTGGGGCCAACGTCCTGACTTTC	CASSLERGSGANVLTF
NA	TRBV6-5	few	TRBJ1-6	TGTGCCAGCAGTTACTCGGACACCCTGGGTTCCCTCCACTTT	CASSYSDTLGSLHF
TRBD1	TRBV2	few	TRBJ2-7	TGTGCCAGTAATCCGGGACAGGGCACCTACGAGCAGTACTTC	CASNPGQGTYEQYF
TRBD1	TRBV5-1	few	TRBJ1-6	TGCGCCAGCAGCGCATCGACAGGGGGTGATTCACCCCTCCACTTT	CASSASTGGDSPLHF
TRBD2	TRBV5-1	few	TRBJ2-7	TGCGCCAGCAGCTTGGATGGCGGGGGGACCTACGAGCAGTACTTC	CASSLDGGGTYEQYF
TRBD2	TRBV7-8	NA	TRBJ2-5	TGTGCCAGCAGCCCAAGCGGGGGTTCCGGGACCCAGTACTTC	CASSPSGGSGTQYF
NA	TRBV5-1	few	TRBJ2-2	TGCGCCAGCAGCTTGTTCAGCGGATACACCGGGGAGCTGTTTTTT	CASSLFSGYTGELFF
TRBD1	TRBV6-4	NA	TRBJ1-5	TGTGCCAGCAGATTCACAGGGGGCGGCAATCAGCCCCAGCATTTT	CASRFTGGGNQPQHF
NA	TRBV23-1	many	TRBJ1-1	TGCGCCAGCAGCCGTGATGCAGGGAACACTGAAGCTTTCTTT	CASSRDAGNTEAFF
TRBD2	TRBV11-2	once	TRBJ2-3	TGTGCCAGCAGCTTGACTAGCGGGGTGTACACAGATACGCAGTATTTT	CASSLTSGVYTDTQYF
TRBD2	TRBV5-1	NA	TRBJ2-3	TGCGCCAGCAGCTTGGTTAGCCTAGCGGGGGGAACAGATACGCAGTATTTT	CASSLVSLAGGTDTQYF
NA	TRBV28	few	TRBJ2-5	TGTGCCAGCAGTAGATCCGATTGGGGGACCCAGTACTTC	CASSRSDWGTQYF
NA	TRBV2	NA	TRBJ2-1	TGTGCCACCCTGGGGGCAGGGTATGGCAATGAGCAGTTCTTC	CATLGAGYGNEQFF
TRBD1	TRBV5-4	few	TRBJ2-5	TGTGCCAGCAGTCCGGCCACAGGGGCCGAGACCCAGTACTTC	CASSPATGAETQYF
TRBD1	TRBV6-5	few	TRBJ2-7	TGTGCCAGCAGGCAACAGGGGGCGACCGGGGAGCAGTACTTC	CASRQQGATGEQYF
TRBD1	TRBV6-5	NA	TRBJ2-5	TGTGCCAGCAGTCTTGGACAGGGCCAGGAGACCCAGTACTTC	CASSLGQGQETQYF
NA	TRBV4-1	few	TRBJ2-7	TGCGCCAGCAGCCAAGAGGGGAATGACTACGAGCAGTACTTC	CASSQEGNDYEQYF
NA	TRBV30	few	TRBJ1-3	TGTGCCTGGAGGGAACAGGGCGCATCTCCTGGAAACACCATATATTTT	CAWREQGASPGNTIYF
NA	TRBV5-1	NA	TRBJ1-2	TGCGCCAGCAGCGCGACAGGTACCCGGAACTATGGCTACACCTTC	CASSATGTRNYGYTF
NA	TRBV7-2	NA	TRBJ1-2	TGTGCCAGCAGCTTAAGCGTCAGGGGAGACTATGGCTACACCTTC	CASSLSVRGDYGYTF
NA	TRBV7-2	many	TRBJ2-1	TGTGCCAGCAGCTTTCACTCCGAGGGTGAGCAGTTCTTC	CASSFHSEGEQFF
NA	TRBV10-1	few	TRBJ2-6	TGCGCCAGCAGTGCAGGAGGGGCTGGGGCCAACGTCCTGACTTTC	CASSAGGAGANVLTF